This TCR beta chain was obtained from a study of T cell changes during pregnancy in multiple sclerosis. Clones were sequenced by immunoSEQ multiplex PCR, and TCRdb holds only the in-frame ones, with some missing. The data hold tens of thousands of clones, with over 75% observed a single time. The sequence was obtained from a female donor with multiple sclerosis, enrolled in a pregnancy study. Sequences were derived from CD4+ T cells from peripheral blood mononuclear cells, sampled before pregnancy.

The CDR3 spells CATSSHGAPQETQYF. The CDR3 region has the DNA TGTGCCACCAGCAGTCATGGGGCACCCCAAGAGACCCAGTACTTC. The chain uses TRBV15 and TRBJ2-5; perhaps TRBD1 as D (5 bases). Germline loops: CDR1 LNHNV, CDR2 YYDKDF (reference sequence). V shed 3 bases and J shed 1 base, with 12 bases lying between them. There are 15 residues in the CDR3. Variable domain in full (rest from reference TRBV15 and TRBJ2-5): DAMVIQNPRYQVTQFGKPVTLSCSQTLNHNVMYWYQQKSSQAPKLLFHYYDKDFNNEADTPDNFQSRRPNTSFCFLDIRSPGLGDTAMYLCATSSHGAPQETQYFGPGTRLLVL.